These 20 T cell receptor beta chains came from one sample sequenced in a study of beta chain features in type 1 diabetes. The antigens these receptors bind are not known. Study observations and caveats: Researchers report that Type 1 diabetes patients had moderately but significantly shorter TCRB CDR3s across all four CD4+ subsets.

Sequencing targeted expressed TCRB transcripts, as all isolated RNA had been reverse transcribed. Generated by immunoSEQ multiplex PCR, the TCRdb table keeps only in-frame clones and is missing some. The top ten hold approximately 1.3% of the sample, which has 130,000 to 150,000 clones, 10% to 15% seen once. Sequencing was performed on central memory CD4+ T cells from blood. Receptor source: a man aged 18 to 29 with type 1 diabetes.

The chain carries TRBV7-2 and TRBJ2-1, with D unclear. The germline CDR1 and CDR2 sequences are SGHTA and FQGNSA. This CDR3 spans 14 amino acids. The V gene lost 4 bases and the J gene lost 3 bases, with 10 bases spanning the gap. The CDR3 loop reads CASSSSGFYNEQFF. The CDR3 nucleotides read TGTGCCAGCAGCTCTTCCGGGTTCTACAATGAGCAGTTCTTC.

The CDR3 bases are TGCAGTGGGAGCAGGAACACTGAAGCTTTCTTT. Protein: CSGSRNTEAFF. V gene TRBV20-1 combines with J gene TRBJ1-1; D remains unclear. Trimming took 7 bases from V and 1 from J, leaving 7 bases between them. The V gene's germline CDR1 is DFQATT and CDR2 SNEGSKA (reference sequence). The CDR3 contains 11 residues.

CDR3 sequence: CASRGQLSSYEQYF. In DNA, the CDR3 is TGTGCCAGCAGAGGACAGTTGAGCTCCTACGAGCAGTACTTC. V usage is TRBV2 and J usage is TRBJ2-7; tentatively, D is TRBD1 (6 bases). Germline CDR1 SNHLY, CDR2 FYNNEI. Trimming shortened V by 6 bases and J by 0 bases, and 12 bases separated the two germline ends. The CDR3 length is 14 residues.

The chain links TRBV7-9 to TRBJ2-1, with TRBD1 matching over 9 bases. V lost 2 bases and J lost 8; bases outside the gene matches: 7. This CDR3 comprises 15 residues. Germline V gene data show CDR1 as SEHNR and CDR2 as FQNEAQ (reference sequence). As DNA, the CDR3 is TGTGCCAGCAGCTTACATGGACAGGGGAATGATGAGCAGTTCTTC. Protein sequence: CASSLHGQGNDEQFF.

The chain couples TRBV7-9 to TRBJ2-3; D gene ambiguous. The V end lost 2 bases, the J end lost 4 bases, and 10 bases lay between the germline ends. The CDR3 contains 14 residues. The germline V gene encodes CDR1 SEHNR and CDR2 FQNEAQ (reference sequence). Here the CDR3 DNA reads TGTGCCAGCAGCTTAATGAGCGCGGCAGATACGCAGTATTTT. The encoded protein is CASSLMSAADTQYF.

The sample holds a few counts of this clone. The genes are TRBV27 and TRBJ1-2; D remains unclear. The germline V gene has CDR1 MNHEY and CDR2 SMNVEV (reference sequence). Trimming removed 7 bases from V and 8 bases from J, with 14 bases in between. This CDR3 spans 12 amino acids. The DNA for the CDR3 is TGTGCCAGCACCGATTTCGTGACCGGCTACACCTTC. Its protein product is CASTDFVTGYTF.

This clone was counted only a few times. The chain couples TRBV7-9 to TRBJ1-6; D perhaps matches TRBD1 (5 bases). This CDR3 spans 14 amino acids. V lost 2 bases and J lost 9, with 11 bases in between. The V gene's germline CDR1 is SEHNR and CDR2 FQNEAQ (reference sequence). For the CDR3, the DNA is TGTGCCAGCAGCTTACCTGGGGGGATTTCACCCCTCCACTTT. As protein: CASSLPGGISPLHF.

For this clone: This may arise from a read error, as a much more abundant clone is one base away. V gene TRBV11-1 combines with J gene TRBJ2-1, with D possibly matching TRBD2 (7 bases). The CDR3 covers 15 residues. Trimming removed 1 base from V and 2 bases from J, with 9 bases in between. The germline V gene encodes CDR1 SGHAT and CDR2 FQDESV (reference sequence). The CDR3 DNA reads TGTGCCAGCAGCTTAGACGGGGGGCCCTACAATGAGCAGTTCTTC. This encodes CASSLDGGPYNEQFF.

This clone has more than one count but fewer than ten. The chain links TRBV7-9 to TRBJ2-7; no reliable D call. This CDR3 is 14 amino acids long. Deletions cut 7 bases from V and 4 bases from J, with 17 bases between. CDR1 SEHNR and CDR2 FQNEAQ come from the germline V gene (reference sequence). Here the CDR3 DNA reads TGTGCCAGCACTTATGGGCTGGAAGATTACGAGCAGTACTTC. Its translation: CASTYGLEDYEQYF.

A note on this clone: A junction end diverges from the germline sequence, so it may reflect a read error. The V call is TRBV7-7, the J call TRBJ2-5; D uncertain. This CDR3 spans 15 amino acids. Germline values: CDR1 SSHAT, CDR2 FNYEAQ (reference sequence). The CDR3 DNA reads TGTGCTAGCAGCTTAGGATCGGAGAGAGGTTCGACCCAGTACTTC. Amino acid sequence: CASSLGSERGSTQYF.

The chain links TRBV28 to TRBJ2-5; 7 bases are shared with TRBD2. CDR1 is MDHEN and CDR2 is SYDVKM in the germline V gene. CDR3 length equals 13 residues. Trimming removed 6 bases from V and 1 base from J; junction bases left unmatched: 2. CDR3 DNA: TGTGCCAGCAGCGAGCGGGGCCAAGAGACCCAGTACTTC. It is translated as CASSERGQETQYF.

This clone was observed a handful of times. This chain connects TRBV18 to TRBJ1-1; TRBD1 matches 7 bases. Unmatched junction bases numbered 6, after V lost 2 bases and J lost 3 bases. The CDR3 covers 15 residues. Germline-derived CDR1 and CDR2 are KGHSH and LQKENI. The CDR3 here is CASSPTEGADTEAFF. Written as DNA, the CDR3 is TGTGCCAGCTCACCAACGGAGGGGGCGGACACTGAAGCTTTCTTT.

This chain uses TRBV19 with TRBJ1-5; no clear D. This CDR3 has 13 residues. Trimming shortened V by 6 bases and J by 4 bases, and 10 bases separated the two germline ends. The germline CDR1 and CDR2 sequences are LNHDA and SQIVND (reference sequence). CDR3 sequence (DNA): TGTGCCAGTAGCCAATCGACAAATCAGCCCCAGCATTTT. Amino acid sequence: CASSQSTNQPQHF.

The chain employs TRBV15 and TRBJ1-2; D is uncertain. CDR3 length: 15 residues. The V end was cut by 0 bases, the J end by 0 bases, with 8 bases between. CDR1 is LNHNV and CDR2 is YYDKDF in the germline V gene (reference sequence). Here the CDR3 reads CATSRDRPPNYGYTF. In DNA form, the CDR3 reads TGTGCCACCAGCAGAGATCGCCCACCTAACTATGGCTACACCTTC. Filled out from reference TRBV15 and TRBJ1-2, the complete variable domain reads DAMVIQNPRYQVTQFGKPVTLSCSQTLNHNVMYWYQQKSSQAPKLLFHYYDKDFNNEADTPDNFQSRRPNTSFCFLDIRSPGLGDTAMYLCATSRDRPPNYGYTFGSGTRLTVV.

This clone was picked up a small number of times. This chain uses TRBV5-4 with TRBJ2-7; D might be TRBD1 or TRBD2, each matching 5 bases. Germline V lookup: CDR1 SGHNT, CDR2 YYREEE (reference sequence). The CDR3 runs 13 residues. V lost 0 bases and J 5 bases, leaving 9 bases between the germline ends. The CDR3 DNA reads TGTGCCAGCAGCTTGGCTGGGGGAAACGAGCAGTACTTC. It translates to CASSLAGGNEQYF. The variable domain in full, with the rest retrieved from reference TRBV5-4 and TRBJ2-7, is ETGVTQSPTHLIKTRGQQVTLRCSSQSGHNTVSWYQQALGQGPQFIFQYYREEENGRGNFPPRFSGLQFPNYSSELNVNALELDDSALYLCASSLAGGNEQYFGPGTRLTVT.

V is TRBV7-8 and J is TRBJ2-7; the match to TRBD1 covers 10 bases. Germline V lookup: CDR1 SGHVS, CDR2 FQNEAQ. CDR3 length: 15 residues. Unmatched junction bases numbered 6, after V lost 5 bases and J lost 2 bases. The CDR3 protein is CASSLRDRGPYEQYF. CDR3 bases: TGTGCCAGCAGCCTAAGAGACAGGGGGCCCTACGAGCAGTACTTC. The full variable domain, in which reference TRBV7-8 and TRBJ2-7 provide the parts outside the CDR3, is GAGVSQSPRYKVAKRGQDVALRCDPISGHVSLFWYQQALGQGPEFLTYFQNEAQLDKSGLPSDRFFAERPEGSVSTLKIQRTQQEDSAVYLCASSLRDRGPYEQYFGPGTRLTVT.

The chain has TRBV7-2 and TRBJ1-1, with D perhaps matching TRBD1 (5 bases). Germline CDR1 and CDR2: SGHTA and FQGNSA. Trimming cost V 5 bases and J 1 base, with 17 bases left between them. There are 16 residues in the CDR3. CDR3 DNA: TGTGCCAGCAGCACGGGCCCAGGACAAGCGAACACTGAAGCTTTCTTT. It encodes CASSTGPGQANTEAFF.

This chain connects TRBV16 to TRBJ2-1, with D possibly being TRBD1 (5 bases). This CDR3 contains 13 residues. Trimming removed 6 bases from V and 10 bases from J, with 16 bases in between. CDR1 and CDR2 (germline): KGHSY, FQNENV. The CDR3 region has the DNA TGTGCCAGCAGACAAGGGGTTACCGGGGAGCAGTTCTTC. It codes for CASRQGVTGEQFF.

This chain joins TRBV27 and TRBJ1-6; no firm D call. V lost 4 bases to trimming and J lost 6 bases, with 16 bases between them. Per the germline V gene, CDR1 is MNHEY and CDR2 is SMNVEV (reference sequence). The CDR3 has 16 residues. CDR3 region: CASSSLTVGGNSPLHF. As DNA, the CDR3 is TGTGCCAGCAGTTCCCTGACGGTGGGCGGTAATTCACCCCTCCACTTT.

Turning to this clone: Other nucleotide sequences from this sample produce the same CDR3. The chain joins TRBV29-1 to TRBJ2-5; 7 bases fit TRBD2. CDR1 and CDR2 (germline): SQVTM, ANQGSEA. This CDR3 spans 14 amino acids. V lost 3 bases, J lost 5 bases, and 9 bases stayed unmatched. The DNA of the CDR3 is TGCAGCGTTGACCAGGCTTTCGGGGGGGAGACCCAGTACTTC. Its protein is CSVDQAFGGETQYF.